A single sample gave rise to the 3 T cell receptor beta chains below, sequenced in a study of control samples from healthy donors and cancer patients. Sequencing was performed with immunoSEQ multiplex PCR; in TCRdb, only in-frame clones are kept and a portion is missing. Of 170,000 or so clones in the sample, just under 95% were seen once. Sequencing was done on a sample of blood. Receptor source: a man younger than 35 in good health.

The chain carries TRBV6-5 and TRBJ1-5; 7 bases map to TRBD1. CDR3 length: 14 residues. Germline loops: CDR1 MNHEY, CDR2 SVGAGI. V lost 6 bases, J lost 5 bases, and 7 bases stayed unmatched. This CDR3 reads CASSYKGTDQPQHF. Here the CDR3 DNA reads TGTGCCAGCAGCTATAAAGGGACAGATCAGCCCCAGCATTTT.

The gene calls are TRBV10-3 and TRBJ1-3; D call uncertain. V dropped 0 bases and J dropped 0 bases, with 12 bases sitting between them. Germline CDR1 and CDR2: ENHRY and SYGVKD. The CDR3 contains 17 residues. This CDR3 reads CAISESMGHSSGNTIYF. In nucleotides, the CDR3 is TGTGCCATCAGTGAGTCGATGGGCCATTCCTCTGGAAACACCATATATTTT.

The chain joins TRBV27 to TRBJ2-2; a possible D gene is TRBD2 (6 bases). This CDR3 is built from 14 residues. Germline V lookup: CDR1 MNHEY, CDR2 SMNVEV (reference sequence). V was cut by 4 bases and J by 4 bases, with 10 bases left in between. CDR3 in amino acids: CASSSAGSTGELFF. The CDR3 nucleotides are TGTGCCAGCAGTTCTGCCGGGAGCACCGGGGAGCTGTTTTTT.